The rows below give T cell receptor beta chains drawn from one sample of a study of T cell responses to AZD1222 COVID-19 vaccine. The protocol was immunoSEQ multiplex PCR, while the TCRdb copy is restricted to in-frame clones and leaves out a portion. The sample contains tens of thousands of clones, 92% of which appear only once. The sample in question was peripheral blood, obtained 28 days after the second AZD1222 dose. The source of these receptors is an adult who received the AZD1222 COVID-19 vaccine. CDR3s include the opening cysteine and the closing phenylalanine or tryptophan. A D gene is named only where the DNA matches it firmly. Only part of the rows carry a size: once, few, many, or a class if the clone is expanded.

D: -; J: TRBJ1-1; length: 15; size: -; V: TRBV6-2/TRBV6-3; DNA: TGTGCCAGCAGTTACAAATTCGACAAGAACACTGAAGCTTTCTTT; CDR3: CASSYKFDKNTEAFF
D: -; J: TRBJ1-1; length: 15; size: once; V: TRBV28; DNA: TGTGCCAGCAGTTCCCCCGGGGATTTGAACACTGAAGCTTTCTTT; CDR3: CASSSPGDLNTEAFF
D: -; J: TRBJ2-3; length: 15; size: -; V: TRBV15; DNA: TGTGCCACCAGCCCCCTCGACAGTAGCACAGATACGCAGTATTTT; CDR3: CATSPLDSSTDTQYF
D: TRBD1; J: TRBJ2-5; length: 13; size: -; V: TRBV10-3; DNA: TGTGCCATCAGTGAGAGGGACAGTGAGACCCAGTACTTC; CDR3: CAISERDSETQYF
D: -; J: TRBJ1-4; length: 12; size: -; V: TRBV7-2; DNA: TGTGCCAGCAGCTTCGGGACGGCGAAACTGTTTTTT; CDR3: CASSFGTAKLFF
D: TRBD2; J: TRBJ2-3; length: 18; size: -; V: TRBV4-3; DNA: TGCGCCAGCAGCCAAGATCGCGTTAAAGCGGGGGGCTCAGATACGCAGTATTTT; CDR3: CASSQDRVKAGGSDTQYF
D: -; J: TRBJ1-3; length: 16; size: -; V: TRBV6-1; DNA: TGTGCCAGCAGTGGACGGACAGAGACGCGTGGAAACACCATATATTTT; CDR3: CASSGRTETRGNTIYF
D: TRBD1; J: TRBJ2-2; length: 19; size: -; V: TRBV28; DNA: TGTGCCAGCAGTCCTCTAAGGGACAGTCTTGCCGCGAACACCGGGGAGCTGTTTTTT; CDR3: CASSPLRDSLAANTGELFF
D: -; J: TRBJ2-7; length: 15; size: -; V: TRBV15; DNA: TGTGCCACCAGCAGAGCGGCGGGGGCATCGTACGAGCAGTACTTC; CDR3: CATSRAAGASYEQYF
D: -; J: TRBJ2-7; length: 13; size: -; V: TRBV28; DNA: TGTGCCAGCAGTCCAGCCCACAGTGCCGAGCAGTACTTC; CDR3: CASSPAHSAEQYF
D: -; J: TRBJ1-4; length: 16; size: once; V: TRBV6-1; DNA: TGTGCCAGCAGTGGCAGTACAGGGCTCTCTAATGAAAAACTGTTTTTT; CDR3: CASSGSTGLSNEKLFF
D: TRBD1; J: TRBJ1-6; length: 14; size: -; V: TRBV3-1/TRBV3-2; DNA: TGTGCCAGCAGCCTGGACAGGCGAAATTCACCCCTCCACTTT; CDR3: CASSLDRRNSPLHF
D: -; J: TRBJ1-3; length: 14; size: -; V: TRBV30; DNA: TGTGCCTGTTCCGTCGTGGGCGCTGGAAACACCATATATTTT; CDR3: CACSVVGAGNTIYF
D: TRBD1; J: TRBJ2-3; length: 15; size: -; V: TRBV2; DNA: TGTGCCAGCAGTGCCCGACAGGGGTCCACAGATACGCAGTATTTT; CDR3: CASSARQGSTDTQYF
D: TRBD1; J: TRBJ1-2; length: 15; size: -; V: TRBV5-1; DNA: TGCGCCAGCAGCTGGGACAGCCTAACGGCTGATGGCTACACCTTC; CDR3: CASSWDSLTADGYTF
D: TRBD1; J: TRBJ1-1; length: 13; size: -; V: TRBV25-1; DNA: TGTGCCAGCAGGGAGACAGGGGACACTGAAGCTTTCTTT; CDR3: CASRETGDTEAFF
D: -; J: TRBJ2-3; length: 15; size: -; V: TRBV6-5; DNA: TGTGCCAGCAGAGTGCTCAACAGGGGCACAGATACGCAGTATTTT; CDR3: CASRVLNRGTDTQYF
D: TRBD1; J: TRBJ1-1; length: 16; size: -; V: TRBV6-1; DNA: TGTGCCAGCAGTGTTTCCGGGACAGGGCTAGACACTGAAGCTTTCTTT; CDR3: CASSVSGTGLDTEAFF